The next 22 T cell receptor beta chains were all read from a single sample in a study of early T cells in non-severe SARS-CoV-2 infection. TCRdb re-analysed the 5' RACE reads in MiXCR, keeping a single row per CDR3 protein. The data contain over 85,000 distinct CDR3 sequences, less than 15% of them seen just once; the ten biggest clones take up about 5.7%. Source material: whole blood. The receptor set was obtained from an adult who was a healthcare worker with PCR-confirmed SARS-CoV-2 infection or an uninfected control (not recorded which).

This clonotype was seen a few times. DNA for the CDR3: TGCAGCGTCACAACGAACACTGAAGCTTTCTTT. Protein sequence: CSVTTNTEAFF. J is TRBJ1-1 and V is TRBV29-1; no definite D call. This CDR3 has 11 residues. The germline gives CDR1 SQVTM, CDR2 ANQGSEA. V was cut by 6 bases and J by 1 base, with 6 bases left in between.

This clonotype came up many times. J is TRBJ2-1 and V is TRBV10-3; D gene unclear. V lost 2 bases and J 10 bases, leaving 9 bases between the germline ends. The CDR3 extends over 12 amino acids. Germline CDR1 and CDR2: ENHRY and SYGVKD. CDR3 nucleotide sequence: TGTGCCATCAGTGAGCGGGTCAACGAGCAGTTCTTC. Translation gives CAISERVNEQFF.

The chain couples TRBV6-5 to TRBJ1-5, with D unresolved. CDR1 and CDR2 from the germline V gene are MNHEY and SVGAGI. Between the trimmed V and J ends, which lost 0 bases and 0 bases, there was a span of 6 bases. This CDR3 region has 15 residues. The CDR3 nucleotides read TGTGCCAGCAGTTACTCGGTCTTTAGCAATCAGCCCCAGCATTTT. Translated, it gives CASSYSVFSNQPQHF.

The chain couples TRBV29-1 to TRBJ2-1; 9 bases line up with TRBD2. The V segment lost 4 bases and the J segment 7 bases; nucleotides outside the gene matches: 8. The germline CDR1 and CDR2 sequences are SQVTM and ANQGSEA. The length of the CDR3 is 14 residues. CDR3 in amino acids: CSVVLAGRLNEQFF. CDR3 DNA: TGCAGCGTTGTGCTAGCGGGGAGGTTAAATGAGCAGTTCTTC.

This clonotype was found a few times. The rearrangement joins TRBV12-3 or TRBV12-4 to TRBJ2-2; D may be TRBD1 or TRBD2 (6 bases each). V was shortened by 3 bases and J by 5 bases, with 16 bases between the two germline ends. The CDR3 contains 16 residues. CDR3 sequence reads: CASSLGAGSSTGELFF. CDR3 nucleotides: TGTGCCAGCAGTTTGGGGGCGGGATCCTCAACCGGGGAGCTGTTTTTT.

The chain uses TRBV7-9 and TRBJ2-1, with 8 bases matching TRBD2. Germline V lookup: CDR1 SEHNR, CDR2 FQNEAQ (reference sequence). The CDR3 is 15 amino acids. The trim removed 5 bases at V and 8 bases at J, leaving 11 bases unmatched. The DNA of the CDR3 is TGTGCCAGCAGCCGCCGGGAGGGCGCGCGGGATGAGCAGTTCTTC. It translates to CASSRREGARDEQFF.

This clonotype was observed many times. CDR3 in DNA: TGTGCCAGCAGCCCGCGACAGGGGGCGTTAGGCTACACCTTC. Translation gives CASSPRQGALGYTF. This chain links TRBV7-2 with TRBJ1-2; TRBD1 matches 10 bases. Germline V gene sequence: CDR1 SGHTA, CDR2 FQGNSA. J was trimmed by 8 bases and V by 5 bases; bases with no gene match: 8. CDR3 length equals 14 residues.

CDR3 residues: CASSQVGRGTEAFF. Here the CDR3 DNA reads TGTGCCAGCAGCCAAGTTGGCAGGGGCACTGAAGCTTTCTTT. V gene TRBV3-1 combines with J gene TRBJ1-1; tentative D call: TRBD1 (6 bases). The V gene lost 1 base and the J gene lost 4 bases, with 10 bases spanning the gap. Looked up from germline, CDR1 is LGHDT and CDR2 is YNNKEL (reference sequence). The CDR3 sequence is 14 residues long.

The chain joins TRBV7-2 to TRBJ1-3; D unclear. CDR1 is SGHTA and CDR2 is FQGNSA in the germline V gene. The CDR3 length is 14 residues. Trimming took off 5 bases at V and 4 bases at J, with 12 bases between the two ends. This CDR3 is CASSPPERGNTIYF. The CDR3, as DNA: TGTGCCAGCAGCCCCCCCGAAAGGGGAAACACCATATATTTT.

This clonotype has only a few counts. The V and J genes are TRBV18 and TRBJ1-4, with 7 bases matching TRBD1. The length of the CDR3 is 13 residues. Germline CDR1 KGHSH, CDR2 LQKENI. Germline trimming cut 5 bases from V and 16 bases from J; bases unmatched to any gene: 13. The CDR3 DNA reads TGTGCCAGCTCAGAGGGGACAGCCGGGGAAAAGTTTTTT. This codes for CASSEGTAGEKFF.

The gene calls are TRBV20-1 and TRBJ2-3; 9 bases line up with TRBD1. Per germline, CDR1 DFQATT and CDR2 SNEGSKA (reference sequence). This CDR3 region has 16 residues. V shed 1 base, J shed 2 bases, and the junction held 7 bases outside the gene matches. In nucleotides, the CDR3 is TGCAGTGCTAGAGTTGGGACAGGGCCTACCACAGATACGCAGTATTTT. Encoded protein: CSARVGTGPTTDTQYF.

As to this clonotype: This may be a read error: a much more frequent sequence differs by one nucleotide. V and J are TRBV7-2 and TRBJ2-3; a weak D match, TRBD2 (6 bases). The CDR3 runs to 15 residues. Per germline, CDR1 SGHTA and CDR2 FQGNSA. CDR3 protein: CVSSFSGSYTDTQYF. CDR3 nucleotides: TGTGTCAGCAGCTTTAGCGGCTCATACACAGATACGCAGTATTTT.

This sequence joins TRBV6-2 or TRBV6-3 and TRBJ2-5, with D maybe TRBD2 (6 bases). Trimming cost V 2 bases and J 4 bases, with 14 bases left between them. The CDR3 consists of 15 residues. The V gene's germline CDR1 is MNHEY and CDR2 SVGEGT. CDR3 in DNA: TGTGCCAGCAGTTACCGACGGGAGAGGGGAGAGACCCAGTACTTC. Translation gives CASSYRRERGETQYF.

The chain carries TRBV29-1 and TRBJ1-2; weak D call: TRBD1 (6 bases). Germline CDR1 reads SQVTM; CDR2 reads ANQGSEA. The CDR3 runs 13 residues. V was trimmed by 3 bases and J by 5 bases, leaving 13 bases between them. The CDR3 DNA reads TGCAGCGTTGAGAGGGACACTCTATATGGCTACACCTTC. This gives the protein CSVERDTLYGYTF.

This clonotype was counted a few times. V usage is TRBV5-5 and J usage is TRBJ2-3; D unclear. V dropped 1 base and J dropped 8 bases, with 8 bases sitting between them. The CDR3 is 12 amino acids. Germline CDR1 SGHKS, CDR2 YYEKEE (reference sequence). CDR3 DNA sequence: TGTGCCAGCAGCTTGTCGGGCAGTACGCAGTATTTT. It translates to CASSLSGSTQYF.

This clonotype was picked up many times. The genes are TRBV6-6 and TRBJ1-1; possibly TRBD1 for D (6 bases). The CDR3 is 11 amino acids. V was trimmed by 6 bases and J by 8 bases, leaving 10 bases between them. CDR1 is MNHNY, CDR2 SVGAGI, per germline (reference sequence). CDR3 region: CASSPGQEAFF. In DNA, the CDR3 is TGTGCCAGCAGCCCGGGACAAGAAGCTTTCTTT.

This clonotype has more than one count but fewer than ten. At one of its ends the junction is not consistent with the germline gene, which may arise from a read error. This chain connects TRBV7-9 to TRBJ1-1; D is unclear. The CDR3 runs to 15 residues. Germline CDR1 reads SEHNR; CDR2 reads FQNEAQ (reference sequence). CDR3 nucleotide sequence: TGTGCCAGCAGCCCAGATTTGGGCCCTCACACTGAAGTTTTCTTT. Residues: CASSPDLGPHTEVFF.

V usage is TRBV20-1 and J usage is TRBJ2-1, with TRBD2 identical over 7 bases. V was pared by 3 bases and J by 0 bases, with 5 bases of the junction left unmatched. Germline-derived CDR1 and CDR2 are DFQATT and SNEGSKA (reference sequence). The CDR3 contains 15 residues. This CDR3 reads CSASLLAVSYNEQFF. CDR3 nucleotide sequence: TGCAGTGCTAGCCTCCTAGCGGTCTCCTACAATGAGCAGTTCTTC.

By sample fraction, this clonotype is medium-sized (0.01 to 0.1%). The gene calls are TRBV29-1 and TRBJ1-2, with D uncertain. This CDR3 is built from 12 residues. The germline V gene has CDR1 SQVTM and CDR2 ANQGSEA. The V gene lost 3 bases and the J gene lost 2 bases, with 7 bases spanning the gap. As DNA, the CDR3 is TGCAGCGTTGATCCAGGCAACTATGGCTACACCTTC. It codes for CSVDPGNYGYTF.

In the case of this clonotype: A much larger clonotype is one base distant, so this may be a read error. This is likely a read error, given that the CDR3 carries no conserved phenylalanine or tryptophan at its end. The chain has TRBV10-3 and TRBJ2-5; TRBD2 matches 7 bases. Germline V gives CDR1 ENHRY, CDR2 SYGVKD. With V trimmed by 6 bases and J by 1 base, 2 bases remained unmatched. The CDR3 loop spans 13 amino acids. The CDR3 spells CAISSSGQETQYY. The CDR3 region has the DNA TGTGCCATCAGCTCTAGCGGCCAAGAGACCCAGTACTAC.

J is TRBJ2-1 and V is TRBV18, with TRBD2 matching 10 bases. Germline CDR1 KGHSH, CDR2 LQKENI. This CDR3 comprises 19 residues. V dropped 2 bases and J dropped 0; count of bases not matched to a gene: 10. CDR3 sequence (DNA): TGTGCCAGCTCACCAGGGCTAGCGGGAGCCAAAAGCTCCTACAATGAGCAGTTCTTC. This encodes CASSPGLAGAKSSYNEQFF.

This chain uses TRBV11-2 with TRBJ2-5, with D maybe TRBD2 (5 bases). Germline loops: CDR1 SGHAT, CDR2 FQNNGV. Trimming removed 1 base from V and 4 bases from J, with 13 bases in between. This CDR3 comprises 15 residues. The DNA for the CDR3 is TGTGCCAGCAGCTTAGGGGGAGTGGCCTTAGAGACCCAGTACTTC. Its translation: CASSLGGVALETQYF.